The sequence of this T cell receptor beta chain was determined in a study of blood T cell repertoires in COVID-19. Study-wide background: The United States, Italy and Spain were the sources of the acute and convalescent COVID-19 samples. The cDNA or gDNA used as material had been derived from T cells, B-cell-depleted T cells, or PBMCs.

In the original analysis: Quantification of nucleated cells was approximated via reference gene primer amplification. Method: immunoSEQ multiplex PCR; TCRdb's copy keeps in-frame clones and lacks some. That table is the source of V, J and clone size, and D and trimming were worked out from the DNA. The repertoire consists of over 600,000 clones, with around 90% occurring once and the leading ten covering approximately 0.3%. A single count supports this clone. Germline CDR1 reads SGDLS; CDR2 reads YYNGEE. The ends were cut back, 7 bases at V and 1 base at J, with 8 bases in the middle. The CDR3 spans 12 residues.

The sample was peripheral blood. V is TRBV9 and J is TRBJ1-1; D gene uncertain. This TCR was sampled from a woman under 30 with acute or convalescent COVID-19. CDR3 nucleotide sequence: TGTGCCAGCGGTACAGCGAACACTGAAGCTTTCTTT. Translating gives CASGTANTEAFF.